These 16 T cell receptor beta chains share one sample of origin, sequenced in a study of vaccination effects on CD4 cells after COVID-19. Upon completion of about ten days in culture, CD4+ T cells were isolated. Confirmation by PCR established that the person had SARS-CoV-2 infection between March and December 2020. Everyone in the study got two shots of either the BNT162b2 or mRNA-1273 vaccine. Generated by immunoSEQ multiplex PCR, the TCRdb table keeps only in-frame clones and is missing some. The table has nearly 35,000 clones, 75% seen once. The antigens for these receptors are not known. Sample: CD4+ T cells from PBMCs cultured without peptide, taken after COVID-19 vaccination. The receptors originated from a human donor who had a prior SARS-CoV-2 infection.

This clone occurred once. The rearrangement links TRBV15 to TRBJ2-4; 7 positions match TRBD2. Germline-derived CDR1 and CDR2 are LNHNV and YYDKDF (reference sequence). This CDR3 has 12 residues. V gave up 5 bases and J gave up 13 bases; unmatched junction bases: 8. The CDR3 nucleotides read TGTGCCACCAGCTTTGGGAGGGAGGGCCAGTACTTC. It encodes CATSFGREGQYF.

This clone was detected a few times. This chain connects TRBV7-9 to TRBJ2-7; TRBD1 aligns across 7 bases. Trimming cost V 3 bases and J 2 bases; bases outside gene matches: 4. Germline V gene data show CDR1 as SEHNR and CDR2 as FQNEAQ (reference sequence). There are 14 residues in the CDR3. CDR3 bases: TGTGCCAGCAGCTTCATGGGGACAGCCTACGAGCAGTACTTC. Amino acid sequence: CASSFMGTAYEQYF.

This clone was observed once. The CDR3 coding sequence is TGTGCCAGCAGCCCGAACCTAGGACAGGTTGGGGCTGGAAACACCATATATTTT. Its protein product is CASSPNLGQVGAGNTIYF. The chain is built from TRBV11-2 and TRBJ1-3; 7 bases map to TRBD1. The CDR3 spans 18 residues. With V trimmed by 5 bases and J by 2 bases, 15 bases remained unmatched. Germline assignment: CDR1 SGHAT and CDR2 FQNNGV.

The chain employs TRBV4-1 and TRBJ1-2; D gene unclear. Germline assignment: CDR1 MGHRA and CDR2 YSYEKL. Deletions cut 1 base from V and 4 bases from J, with 10 bases between. There are 14 residues in the CDR3. Here the CDR3 DNA reads TGCGCCAGCAGCCAAGGATTAGAAATCTATGGCTACACCTTC. This sequence encodes CASSQGLEIYGYTF.

There are a few counts of this clone. This rearrangement joins TRBV5-4 to TRBJ2-7; D is possibly TRBD1 or TRBD2 (5 bases each). V was cut by 2 bases and J by 4 bases, with 13 bases left in between. In germline, CDR1 is SGHNT, CDR2 YYREEE (reference sequence). The CDR3 spans 14 residues. The chain's CDR3 is CASSFDLREYEQYF. CDR3 in DNA: TGTGCCAGCAGCTTTGACCTCAGGGAGTACGAGCAGTACTTC. Together with reference TRBV5-4 and TRBJ2-7, the CDR3 gives the full variable domain: ETGVTQSPTHLIKTRGQQVTLRCSSQSGHNTVSWYQQALGQGPQFIFQYYREEENGRGNFPPRFSGLQFPNYSSELNVNALELDDSALYLCASSFDLREYEQYFGPGTRLTVT.

V usage is TRBV2 and J usage is TRBJ2-5; 8 bases map to TRBD1. The J segment lost 6 bases and the V segment lost 8 bases, leaving 11 bases of the junction unmatched. The CDR3 spans 14 residues. Per the germline V gene, CDR1 is SNHLY and CDR2 is FYNNEI. The CDR3 region has the DNA TGTGCCAGCCGAAAAACAGGGGGACGAAAGACCCAGTACTTC. Encoded protein: CASRKTGGRKTQYF.

This chain connects TRBV7-8 to TRBJ2-7; 7 bases are shared with TRBD2. There are 15 residues in the CDR3. Germline assignment: CDR1 SGHVS and CDR2 FQNEAQ. V was pared by 4 bases and J by 5 bases, with 11 bases of the junction left unmatched. The chain's CDR3 is CASSWGGDGTNEQYF. The DNA of the CDR3 is TGTGCCAGCAGCTGGGGGGGGGACGGAACTAACGAGCAGTACTTC. The full variable domain, rest sourced from reference TRBV7-8 and TRBJ2-7, is GAGVSQSPRYKVAKRGQDVALRCDPISGHVSLFWYQQALGQGPEFLTYFQNEAQLDKSGLPSDRFFAERPEGSVSTLKIQRTQQEDSAVYLCASSWGGDGTNEQYFGPGTRLTVT.

V is TRBV4-3 and J is TRBJ1-5, with a weak D call TRBD1 (6 bases). Germline assignment: CDR1 LGHNA and CDR2 YSLEER. CDR3 length: 18 residues. Trimming removed 0 bases from V and 0 bases from J, with 15 bases in between. DNA for the CDR3: TGCGCCAGCAGCCAAGATCTTCGGGACACCTATAGCAATCAGCCCCAGCATTTT. Translating it yields CASSQDLRDTYSNQPQHF.

The gene calls are TRBV3-1 (or the pseudogene TRBV3-2) and TRBJ2-1, with D unresolved. The germline CDR1 and CDR2 sequences are LGHDT and YNNKEL (reference sequence). The CDR3 covers 14 residues. V was shortened by 0 bases and J by 10 bases, with 13 bases between the two germline ends. The CDR3 reads CASSQEGGSVEQFF. CDR3 sequence (DNA): TGTGCCAGCAGCCAAGAAGGTGGGTCGGTAGAGCAGTTCTTC.

The V and J genes are TRBV15 and TRBJ1-1; TRBD1 matches 9 bases. Germline CDR1 and CDR2: LNHNV and YYDKDF (reference sequence). CDR3 length: 15 residues. Losses at the gene ends were 1 base for V and 3 bases for J; bases not matched to a gene: 3. The CDR3 sequence: CATSRAWDRDTEAFF. For the CDR3, the DNA is TGTGCCACCAGCAGAGCTTGGGACAGGGACACTGAAGCTTTCTTT.

This chain uses TRBV6-1 with TRBJ2-3; 10 bases match TRBD2. The CDR3 is 16 amino acids. Germline loops: CDR1 MNHNS, CDR2 SASEGT. V lost 2 bases and J lost 2; bases outside the gene matches: 4. DNA of the CDR3: TGTGCCAGCAGTGAACTACTAGCGGGGAACACAGATACGCAGTATTTT. Amino acids: CASSELLAGNTDTQYF.

The chain uses TRBV7-2 and TRBJ2-3; no firm D call. The ends were cut back, 5 bases at V and 0 bases at J, with 12 bases in the middle. The germline CDR1 and CDR2 sequences are SGHTA and FQGNSA. The CDR3 has 15 amino acids. The CDR3 loop is CASSPFSRSTDTQYF. The DNA for the CDR3 is TGTGCCAGCAGCCCCTTTTCCCGGAGCACAGATACGCAGTATTTT.

DNA of the CDR3: TGTGCCAGCAGTTACCAGGACAGGCCATATCAGCCCCAGCATTTT. Amino acids: CASSYQDRPYQPQHF. The chain joins TRBV6-2 or TRBV6-3 to TRBJ1-5; 7 bases map to TRBD1. The CDR3 sequence is 15 residues long. V was clipped by 2 bases and J by 5 bases; unmatched bases: 6. Germline values: CDR1 MNHEY, CDR2 SVGEGT.

This sequence joins TRBV19 and TRBJ1-6; perhaps TRBD1 as D (6 bases). V was clipped by 3 bases and J by 5 bases, with 11 bases between them. Germline-derived CDR1 and CDR2 are LNHDA and SQIVND (reference sequence). The CDR3 has 15 residues. The CDR3 nucleotides read TGTGCCAGTAGTATCCGGGACACCGATAATTCACCCCTCCACTTT. Protein sequence: CASSIRDTDNSPLHF. The full variable domain, rest sourced from reference TRBV19 and TRBJ1-6, is DGGITQSPKYLFRKEGQNVTLSCEQNLNHDAMYWYRQDPGQGLRLIYYSQIVNDFQKGDIAEGYSVSREKKESFPLTVTSAQKNPTAFYLCASSIRDTDNSPLHFGNGTRLTVT.

The sample holds one count of this clone. V and J are TRBV5-4 and TRBJ2-3, with 14 nucleotides matching TRBD2. V lost 0 bases and J lost 1; bases outside the gene matches: 4. This CDR3 has 18 residues. Germline CDR1 is SGHNT and CDR2 is YYREEE (reference sequence). The CDR3 loop is CASSLGLAGGRGTDTQYF. The CDR3 region has the DNA TGTGCCAGCAGCTTGGGACTAGCGGGGGGGCGTGGCACAGATACGCAGTATTTT. Using reference TRBV5-4 and TRBJ2-3 for the parts outside the CDR3, the full variable domain is ETGVTQSPTHLIKTRGQQVTLRCSSQSGHNTVSWYQQALGQGPQFIFQYYREEENGRGNFPPRFSGLQFPNYSSELNVNALELDDSALYLCASSLGLAGGRGTDTQYFGPGTRLTVL.

The chain couples TRBV6-5 to TRBJ2-5; 9 bases line up with TRBD1. V shed 4 bases, J shed 4 bases, and the junction held 4 bases outside the gene matches. Germline loops: CDR1 MNHEY, CDR2 SVGAGI. The CDR3 has 14 amino acids. CDR3 region: CASSWLGQGETQYF. CDR3 bases: TGTGCCAGCAGTTGGTTGGGACAGGGAGAGACCCAGTACTTC.